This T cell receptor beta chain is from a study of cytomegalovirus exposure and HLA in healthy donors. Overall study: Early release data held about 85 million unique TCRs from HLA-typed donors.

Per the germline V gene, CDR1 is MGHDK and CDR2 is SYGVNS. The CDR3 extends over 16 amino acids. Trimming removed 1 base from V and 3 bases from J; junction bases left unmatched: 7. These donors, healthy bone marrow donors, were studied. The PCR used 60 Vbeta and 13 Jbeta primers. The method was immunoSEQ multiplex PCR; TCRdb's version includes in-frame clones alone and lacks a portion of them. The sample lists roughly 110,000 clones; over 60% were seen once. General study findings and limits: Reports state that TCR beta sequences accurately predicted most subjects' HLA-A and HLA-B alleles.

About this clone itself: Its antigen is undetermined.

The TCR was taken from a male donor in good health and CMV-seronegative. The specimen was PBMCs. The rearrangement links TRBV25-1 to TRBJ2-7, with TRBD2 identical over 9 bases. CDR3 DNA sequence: TGTGCCAGCAGTGAATTTGGTGGTAGCGGGGGCTACGAGCAGTACTTC. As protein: CASSEFGGSGGYEQYF.